This entry lists 15 T cell receptor beta chains sequenced from one sample in a study of T cells in localized non-small cell lung cancer. Here immunoSEQ multiplex PCR was the method, and the copy in TCRdb shows in-frame clones only, minus some. The sample includes over 20,000 clones, 65% to 90% of them seen just once. The starting material was peripheral blood, obtained before any cancer treatment. The receptors derive from a female donor of 60 years or more with stage I lung adenocarcinoma.

The chain couples TRBV6-5 to TRBJ2-4; D assignment may be TRBD1 or TRBD2 (5 bases each). CDR3 length: 15 amino acids. V gave up 5 bases and J gave up 0 bases, with 11 bases separating them. Germline V lookup: CDR1 MNHEY, CDR2 SVGAGI. The CDR3 here is CASSQTGLAKNIQYF. As DNA, the CDR3 is TGTGCCAGCAGTCAGACGGGGCTAGCCAAAAACATTCAGTACTTC.

The V call is TRBV4-2, the J call TRBJ2-1; 9 positions agree with TRBD2. There are 15 residues in the CDR3. Trimming took 3 bases from V and 2 from J; bases not matched to a gene: 2. Germline CDR1 is LGHNA and CDR2 is YNFKEQ. This chain's CDR3 is CASSQGGGAYNEQFF. For the CDR3, the DNA is TGTGCCAGCAGCCAGGGCGGGGGGGCCTACAATGAGCAGTTCTTC.

The chain couples TRBV28 to TRBJ1-1, with D unresolved. Trimming took 5 bases from V and 10 from J, leaving 14 bases between them. The CDR3 consists of 12 residues. From germline, CDR1 is MDHEN and CDR2 SYDVKM. This chain's CDR3 is CASSPGRIRAFF. The CDR3 DNA reads as TGTGCCAGCAGTCCCGGACGGATCCGAGCTTTCTTT.

This chain joins TRBV5-1 and TRBJ2-7, with D maybe TRBD2 (5 bases). The germline gives CDR1 SGHRS, CDR2 YFSETQ. Trimming shortened V by 0 bases and J by 2 bases, and 9 bases separated the two germline ends. The CDR3 spans 14 residues. Written as DNA, the CDR3 is TGCGCCAGCAGCTTGGATGCGGGTACCTACGAGCAGTACTTC. Encoded protein: CASSLDAGTYEQYF.

The chain couples TRBV6-5 to TRBJ2-7; 12 positions agree with TRBD2. The CDR3 loop spans 15 amino acids. Germline trimming cut 6 bases from V and 4 bases from J; bases unmatched to any gene: 7. Germline CDR1 and CDR2: MNHEY and SVGAGI. CDR3 in amino acids: CASSFATSGGYEQYF. CDR3 bases: TGTGCCAGCAGCTTTGCGACTAGCGGGGGATACGAGCAGTACTTC.

About this clone itself: A read error may account for a junction end that differs from germline. This chain's CDR3 is CASSPRAPDTDTQYF. CDR3 coding DNA: TGTGCCAGCTCCCCACGGGCACCGGACACAGATACGCAGTATTTT. The chain employs TRBV18 and TRBJ2-3; D gene ambiguous. CDR1 is KGHSH and CDR2 is LQKENI in the germline V gene. The CDR3 covers 15 residues.

The chain carries TRBV12-2 and TRBJ1-1; TRBD1 is taken as the D call from the table, unchecked against the DNA. TRBV12-2 is annotated as a pseudogene. CDR3 size: 15 residues. The CDR3 loop reads CASRLDTQANTEAFF. The DNA for the CDR3 is TGTGCAAGTCGCTTAGATACCCAGGCTAACACTGAAGCTTTCTTT.

The CDR3 here is CASGVYKSYGYTF. The CDR3 DNA reads TGTGCCAGCGGAGTTTACAAGTCCTATGGCTACACCTTC. The rearrangement uses TRBV27 and TRBJ1-2; D is undetermined. Per germline, CDR1 MNHEY and CDR2 SMNVEV (reference sequence). CDR3 size: 13 residues. V was clipped by 8 bases and J by 4 bases, with 14 bases between them.

The chain links TRBV28 to TRBJ1-2; D remains ambiguous. This CDR3 contains 12 residues. CDR1 and CDR2 from the germline V gene are MDHEN and SYDVKM. V shed 5 bases and J shed 4 bases, with 8 bases lying between them. CDR3 DNA: TGTGCCAGCAGTCCTCGGGTCTATGGCTACACCTTC. Translating it yields CASSPRVYGYTF.

The gene calls are TRBV6-1 and TRBJ2-3; the match to TRBD2 covers 12 bases. CDR3 length: 15 amino acids. Germline V CDR1 and CDR2: MNHNS, SASEGT. V trimming: 5 bases; J trimming: 5 bases; junction bases outside the gene matches: 5. The CDR3 is CASSSSGRGGDTQYF. CDR3 nucleotides: TGTGCCAGCAGTTCTAGCGGGAGGGGGGGAGATACGCAGTATTTT.

The chain has TRBV12-5 and TRBJ2-2; 9 bases match TRBD2. This CDR3 contains 16 residues. Germline V gene sequence: CDR1 LGHNT, CDR2 FRNRAP. Trimming took 2 bases from V and 7 from J; bases not matched to a gene: 8. The CDR3 nucleotides read TGTGCTAGTGGTTTGCGCGCGGGAGGGCCCGTCGGGGAGCTGTTTTTT. Its protein is CASGLRAGGPVGELFF.

The V gene is TRBV19, the J gene TRBJ2-3; TRBD1 matches at 12 bases. After removal of 5 bases from V and 7 bases from J, the junction contained 13 bases not matched to a gene. The germline CDR1 and CDR2 sequences are LNHDA and SQIVND (reference sequence). CDR3 length: 17 amino acids. For the CDR3, the DNA is TGTGCCAGTAGTCCCTCCGGGACAGGGGGCCCGTTGCATACGCAGTATTTT. Its translation is CASSPSGTGGPLHTQYF.

The J gene is TRBJ1-3, the V gene TRBV7-9, with D perhaps TRBD1 (5 bases). Trimming removed 3 bases at V and 0 bases at J, with 12 bases between. The CDR3 length is 16 residues. Germline V gene data show CDR1 as SEHNR and CDR2 as FQNEAQ (reference sequence). CDR3 amino acids: CASSFGGPSSGNTIYF. In DNA form, the CDR3 reads TGTGCCAGCAGCTTTGGGGGTCCGAGCTCTGGAAACACCATATATTTT.

The rearrangement joins TRBV25-1 to TRBJ1-3, with a possible D match to TRBD1 (6 bases). The V and J ends lost 5 bases and 3 bases respectively, with 14 bases between them. Germline V gene sequence: CDR1 MGHDK, CDR2 SYGVNS. There are 15 residues in the CDR3. Here the CDR3 DNA reads TGTGCCAGCAGTTCAGACAGGACGGTTGGAAACACCATATATTTT. Its translation: CASSSDRTVGNTIYF.

The chain uses TRBV5-1 and TRBJ1-2; TRBD1 matches at 7 bases. Losses at the gene ends were 4 bases for V and 4 bases for J; bases not matched to a gene: 7. From germline, CDR1 is SGHRS and CDR2 YFSETQ. This CDR3 is 14 amino acids long. This chain's CDR3 is CASSQPGQTYGYTF. The CDR3 DNA sequence: TGCGCCAGCAGCCAACCGGGACAGACCTATGGCTACACCTTC.